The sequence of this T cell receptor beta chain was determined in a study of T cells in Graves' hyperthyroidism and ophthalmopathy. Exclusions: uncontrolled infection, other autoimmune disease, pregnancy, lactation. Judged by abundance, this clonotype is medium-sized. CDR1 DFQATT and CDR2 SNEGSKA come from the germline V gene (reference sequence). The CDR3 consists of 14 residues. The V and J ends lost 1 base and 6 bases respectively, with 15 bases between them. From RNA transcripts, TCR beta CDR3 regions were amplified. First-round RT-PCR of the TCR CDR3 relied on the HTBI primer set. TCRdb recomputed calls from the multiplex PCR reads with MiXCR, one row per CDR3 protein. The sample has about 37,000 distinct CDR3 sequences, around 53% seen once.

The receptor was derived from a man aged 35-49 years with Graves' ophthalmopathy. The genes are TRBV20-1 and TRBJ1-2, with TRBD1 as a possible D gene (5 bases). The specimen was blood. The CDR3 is CSARVGQTGNGYTF. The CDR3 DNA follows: TGCAGTGCTAGAGTGGGGCAAACCGGGAATGGCTACACCTTC.